The present entry profiles one T cell receptor beta chain with its context. The data belong to a study of control samples from healthy donors and cancer patients. CDR1 is MNHEY, CDR2 SMNVEV, per germline (reference sequence). This CDR3 is built from 13 residues. The V end was cut by 7 bases, the J end by 4 bases, with 13 bases between. Using immunoSEQ multiplex PCR, the repertoire was profiled, and TCRdb retains in-frame clones only, with some absent. This table has under 200,000 clones, 90% to 95% appearing once. The sample was PBMCs. This rearrangement joins TRBV27 to TRBJ1-2, with D unresolved. The source is a man aged 55 to 69 with colorectal cancer. CDR3 loop: CASTSQRAYGYTF. The CDR3 DNA sequence: TGTGCCAGCACCTCCCAGAGGGCCTATGGCTACACCTTC.